This is a list of T cell receptor beta chains from one sample in a study of ipilimumab plus nivolumab after autologous stem cell transplantation. Some clones are missing from TCRdb's copy, which holds only in-frame ones; the method was immunoSEQ multiplex PCR. The table shows around 45,000 clones, with over 75% occurring only once. The sequencing used PBMCs, collected in a trial of ipilimumab plus nivolumab as post-transplant consolidation. Receptors originate from a male donor with multiple myeloma. Both conserved end residues are part of each CDR3. The size field is filled for only some rows; it gives once, few, many or a size class.

v_gene	abundance	CDR3aa
TRBV11-1	.	CASSPKRVGANVLTF
TRBV7-3	.	CASSLTGGAANNEQFF
TRBV2	.	CASSGVGSTDTQYF
TRBV16	.	CASSQSALTEAFF
TRBV4-3	.	CASSREIQGSYVPNEQFF
TRBV2	.	CASLYRDGNEQFF
TRBV29-1	.	CSVVGDSPLEAFF
TRBV6-1	.	CASSEVRASSEQYF
TRBV30	.	CASTGGINSPLHF
TRBV18	.	CASSPPPSGANVLTF
TRBV4-3	.	CASSQDVLGAVYGYTF
TRBV7-6	.	CASSLEKLSYEQYF
TRBV2	.	CASSQHRGGTQYF
TRBV28	.	CASSPWDRDHYGYTF
TRBV11-1	.	CASSAWGGGNTEAFF
TRBV7-4	.	CARLLWAQIYGYTF
TRBV28	.	CASSEGQGDTEAFF
TRBV21-1	.	CASSKGSATSTDTQYF
TRBV7-2	once	CASSLGVREGQPQHF
TRBV7-2	once	CASSPRLAGGVTQYF
TRBV18	.	CASSHDSRPNTF
TRBV18	.	CASSPPGVRETQYF
TRBV7-9	.	CASSSTQGAVSNQPQHF
TRBV6-5	.	CASRTDSPNEKLFF
TRBV6-6	.	CASRSGNTEAFF
TRBV18	.	CASSPSSGAEKLFF
TRBV4-1	few	CASSRWRVDTNQPQHF
TRBV4-3	.	CASSQDRLQGSYEQYF
TRBV7-9	.	CASSPRGTEAFF
TRBV18	few	CASRQGAGTEAFF
TRBV28	.	CASSLQDQETQYF
TRBV30	.	CAWSLGGGRSYEQYF
TRBV11-3	.	CASSLNGDHYNEQFF
TRBV9	.	CASSVGQGYQETQYF
TRBV14	.	CASSQEYRQLISGNTIYF
TRBV28	.	CASSFGGQGAETQYF